Sequencing of this T cell receptor (beta chain) was carried out in a study of prognosis after radiotherapy for stage I lung cancer. In the case of this clonotype: Mismatch with germline at one junction end may stem from a read error.

The CDR3 has 14 residues. Germline CDR1 reads SGHAT; CDR2 reads FQDESV (reference sequence). Genomic DNA yielded TCR beta CDR3, amplified by two-round multiplex PCR. For every TRBV and TRBJ gene, a specific primer was used in first-round PCR. Using its own MiXCR run on the multiplex PCR reads, TCRdb lists one record per CDR3 protein. The sample yields about 14,000 distinct CDR3 sequences, 50% to 70% seen once. The rearrangement joins TRBV11-1 to TRBJ2-3; 7 bases map to TRBD2. The sequence was obtained from a donor aged 50 or older with non-small cell lung cancer. Sequencing was performed on PBMCs, taken before or after stereotactic body radiation therapy (not recorded which). CDR3 protein: CASSLREVVDTQYF. In nucleotides, the CDR3 is TGTGCCAGCAGCTTACGGGAGGTGGTAGATACTCAGTATTTT.